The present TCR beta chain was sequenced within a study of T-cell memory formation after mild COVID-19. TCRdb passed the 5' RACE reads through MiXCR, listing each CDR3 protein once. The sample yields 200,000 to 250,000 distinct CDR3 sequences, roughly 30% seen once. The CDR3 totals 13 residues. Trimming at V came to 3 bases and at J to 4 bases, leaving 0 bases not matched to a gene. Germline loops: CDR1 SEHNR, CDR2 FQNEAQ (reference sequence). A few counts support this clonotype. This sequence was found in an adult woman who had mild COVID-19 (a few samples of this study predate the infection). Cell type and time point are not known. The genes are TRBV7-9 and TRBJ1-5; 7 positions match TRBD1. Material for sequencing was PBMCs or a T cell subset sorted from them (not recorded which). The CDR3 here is CASSLGQNQPQHF. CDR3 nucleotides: TGTGCCAGCAGCTTGGGACAGAATCAGCCCCAGCATTTT.